The table lists the clone carrying this T cell receptor beta chain with a few counts. This sample was taken from a study of Graves' ophthalmopathy and Graves' hyperthyroidism. The overall study: Peripheral blood sampling occurred at initial diagnosis, before any treatment.

RNA transcripts were the template, and TCR beta CDR3 regions were amplified from them. The first round was an RT-PCR with HTBI primers, and the second round was a multiplex PCR. MiXCR was run by TCRdb on the multiplex PCR reads, yielding one entry per CDR3 protein. Of about 740,000 distinct CDR3 sequences listed, 35% to 50% are singletons. The PBMC fraction was derived from more than 8 ml of fresh peripheral blood. The CDR3 loop spans 14 amino acids. Trimming removed 5 bases at V and 5 bases at J, with 16 bases between. CDR1 is SGDLS and CDR2 is YYNGEE in the germline V gene. The specimen was peripheral blood. This clonotype was obtained from an adult man with Graves' ophthalmopathy. The chain joins TRBV9 to TRBJ2-5; no definite D call. The CDR3 reads CASSPPGRRETQYF. CDR3 DNA sequence: TGTGCCAGCAGTCCCCCCGGGCGTCGGGAGACCCAGTACTTC.